The clone carrying this T cell receptor beta chain was counted many times. The data are from a study of response to subunit inactivated influenza vaccine. Germline CDR1 SQVTM, CDR2 ANQGSEA. The V segment lost 0 bases and the J segment 3 bases; nucleotides outside the gene matches: 8. The CDR3 spans 16 residues. MiXCR, run by TCRdb on the RT-PCR reads, gives a single entry per CDR3 protein. The sample contains approximately 480,000 distinct CDR3 sequences, 9.5% to 13% of which appear only once. The rearrangement links TRBV29-1 to TRBJ2-1, with 7 bases aligning to TRBD2. This clonotype originated in a man aged 45-65 years who received an inactivated influenza vaccine. The sample here was PBMCs from blood, taken 45 days after vaccination. CDR3 nucleotide sequence: TGCAGCGTTGAAGATCAACGGGAGGACCTCTACAATGAGCAGTTCTTC. The encoded protein is CSVEDQREDLYNEQFF.